A single sample gave rise to the 7 T cell receptor beta chains below, sequenced in a study of cytomegalovirus exposure and HLA in healthy donors. Primers: 60 Vbeta forward and 13 Jbeta reverse. Method: immunoSEQ multiplex PCR; TCRdb's copy keeps in-frame clones and lacks some. The sample yields 100,000 to 150,000 clones, under 12% seen once. The source material was PBMCs. Source of these receptors: a woman in her late teens or twenties in good health and CMV-seropositive.

This clone was detected only a few times. The V and J genes are TRBV30 and TRBJ2-1; 14 bases are a match to TRBD2. V shed 0 bases, J shed 2 bases, and the junction held 9 bases outside the gene matches. The CDR3 is 19 residues long. CDR1 GTSNPN and CDR2 SVGIG come from the germline V gene (reference sequence). CDR3 bases: TGTGCCTGGAGTGTTGTTGGGACTAGCGGGAGAGTGGCCTACAATGAGCAGTTCTTC. Residues: CAWSVVGTSGRVAYNEQFF.

The chain links TRBV4-1 to TRBJ2-5, with D maybe TRBD2 (6 bases). The germline V gene has CDR1 MGHRA and CDR2 YSYEKL. Trimming cost V 0 bases and J 9 bases, with 14 bases left between them. There are 14 residues in the CDR3. The CDR3 DNA reads TGCGCCAGCAGCCAAGAGACGGGGGTCCGGGCCCAGTACTTC. It translates to CASSQETGVRAQYF.

This clone was counted a few times. This sequence joins TRBV5-1 and TRBJ2-2, with D tentatively TRBD2 (7 bases). Germline-derived CDR1 and CDR2 are SGHRS and YFSETQ. V was shortened by 1 base and J by 6 bases, with 10 bases between the two germline ends. The CDR3 totals 14 residues. The CDR3 sequence is CASSLKGGAGELFF. CDR3 nucleotide sequence: TGCGCCAGCAGCTTGAAGGGGGGGGCCGGGGAGCTGTTTTTT.

This clone was detected a few times. The rearrangement joins TRBV19 to TRBJ1-5; no reliable D call. CDR3 length: 14 amino acids. Germline lookup yields CDR1 LNHDA and CDR2 SQIVND (reference sequence). V shed 1 base and J shed 4 bases, with 8 bases lying between them. CDR3 sequence: CASSIGAPNQPQHF. CDR3 nucleotide sequence: TGTGCCAGTAGTATAGGGGCTCCGAATCAGCCCCAGCATTTT.

CDR3: CAWGTAYEQFF. CDR3 DNA sequence: TGTGCCTGGGGGACAGCGTATGAGCAGTTCTTC. V and J are TRBV30 and TRBJ2-1; 7 bases are a match to TRBD1. Germline assignment: CDR1 GTSNPN and CDR2 SVGIG (reference sequence). CDR3 length: 11 amino acids. The V gene end was trimmed by 5 bases and the J gene end by 8 bases; junction bases not matched to a gene: 3.

For this clone: Other DNA sequences in this sample translate to the same CDR3. J is TRBJ2-3 and V is TRBV9, with 7 bases aligning to TRBD2. Germline V gene lookup returns CDR1 SGDLS and CDR2 YYNGEE. This CDR3 comprises 15 residues. V lost 0 bases and J lost 3; bases outside the gene matches: 4. Here the CDR3 DNA reads TGTGCCAGCAGCGTAGAGGGAGGGAAGACAGATACGCAGTATTTT. This codes for CASSVEGGKTDTQYF.

This clone was detected only a few times. This sequence joins TRBV28 and TRBJ1-1; D remains unclear. CDR3 length: 13 amino acids. Germline V gene sequence: CDR1 MDHEN, CDR2 SYDVKM. V was cut by 2 bases and J by 6 bases, with 10 bases left in between. The CDR3 protein is CASSLRESSEAFF. In nucleotides, the CDR3 is TGTGCCAGCAGTTTAAGGGAGAGTTCTGAAGCTTTCTTT.